This paragraph reports one T cell receptor beta chain. The CDR3 is 16 residues long. The germline gives CDR1 SGHRS, CDR2 YFSETQ. V dropped 3 bases and J dropped 4; count of bases not matched to a gene: 10. This specimen belongs to a study of cytotoxic CD8 clonotypes in ibrutinib-treated CLL. This table comes from immunoSEQ multiplex PCR, and its TCRdb copy is limited to in-frame clones, with some not included. The sample carries about 300,000 clones, approximately 79% recorded once. The specimen comprised PBMCs, sampled at disease progression, from a patient treated with ibrutinib. The rearrangement joins TRBV5-1 to TRBJ1-2; 9 bases match TRBD1. This sequence was found in a human donor with chronic lymphocytic leukemia. This chain's CDR3 is CASSSQPGQGGYGYTF. In DNA form, the CDR3 reads TGCGCCAGCAGCTCCCAACCGGGACAGGGAGGCTATGGCTACACCTTC.